Described below is a single T cell receptor beta chain sequence and its context. Its antigen remains unidentified. The data originate from a study of T cells expressing NK-cell markers (TCRdb year 2020). About the investigation overall: Seven or eight donors provided sorted CD3+CD56+NKG2C+, CD3+CD56+NKG2C- and CD3+CD56-NKG2C+ T-cell subsets, whose TCR beta-chain repertoires were profiled. Of the eight sequenced donors, seven were found to be HCMV-seropositive and one was found to be HCMV-seronegative. The eight sequenced donors were randomly selected healthy volunteers, three men and five women. Illumina HiSeq 2000/2500, MiSeq or NextSeq was used to sequence libraries as 2 x 150 bp reads.

HCMV-specific IgG was detected in serum with a commercial ELISA kit to determine HCMV serostatus. Ficoll density gradient centrifugation was used to isolate peripheral blood mononuclear cells from blood. Sequencing was carried out with an Illumina HiSeq 2000. TCR beta cDNA libraries were prepared using 5'RACE template switching, which introduced a universal primer site and unique molecular identifiers. cDNA synthesis was primed from the TCR beta constant segment, followed by two successive PCR amplification steps. From the authors' description of their analysis: MIGEC was used to demultiplex reads and group the reads by UMI, and MiTCR was used to assemble and quantify clonotypes. To remove erroneous sequences, TCR cDNA sequences were retained only when supported by two or more reads. The tcR package was used for downstream repertoire analysis, with clonotypes matched between fractions based on CDR3 nucleotide sequence plus V segment. VDJmatch was used to annotate antigen specificity against VDJdb, with one amino acid substitution in CDR3 allowed. Each CDR3 protein sequence appears as one entry after TCRdb reprocessed the reads, and no DNA is included. The V and J calls, along with clone size, are taken from TCRdb and not from the paper's own processing. The sample's own table lists just under 150,000 distinct CDR3 sequences. The biggest ten clones account for around 12% of the sample.

The germline V gene gives CDR1 as MNHEY and CDR2 as SVGAGI. The cysteine opens and the phenylalanine closes a CDR3 of 16 amino acids. The DNA sequence is not available. Findings and caveats that apply to the study as a whole: In over 5 donors, the dominant CD3+CD56+NKG2C+ clonotypes were among the top 10 CD8+ clonotypes and accounted for about 1.0-7.0% of CD8+ T cells. It remained unclear whether the expanded NKG2C-expressing T cell clones were specific for HCMV antigens. Those dominant clonotypes were again the most abundant among CD3+CD56-NKG2C+ cells in a few donors, at about 25-60.1%.

The source of this sequence is a man aged 18 to 30 in good health. Donor details come from another sample of the same person, matched by shared clones. The sequenced material came from blood T cells: a sorted CD56 or NKG2C T cell subset, CD4+ or CD8+ T cells, or bulk PBMC T cells (not recorded which). The chain uses TRBV6-5 and TRBJ2-7; TCRdb outputs TRBD2, but without DNA this stays unchecked. The CDR3 corresponds to CASSYSTGDLDYEQYF.